Listed below are T cell receptor beta chains from one sample, sequenced in a study of cytotoxic CD8 clonotypes in ibrutinib-treated CLL. Data came from immunoSEQ multiplex PCR; TCRdb stores just in-frame clones and leaves some out. The sample consists of about 130,000 clones, around 76% of them appearing once. This specimen consisted of PBMCs, obtained after 24 months of ibrutinib treatment. These receptors were collected from a human donor with chronic lymphocytic leukemia. CDR3s include the opening cysteine and the closing phenylalanine or tryptophan.

v_call,cdr3_aa
TRBV9,CASSVGQGLWETQYF
TRBV19,CASSMWSELNTEAFF
TRBV6-1,CASSGRGLGETQYF
TRBV29-1,CSAESGQTYEQYF
TRBV28,CASTPRWQGNYGYTF
TRBV12-5,CASGLWGRGTANTEAFF
TRBV28,CASRGGQHNQPQHF
TRBV7-6,CASSLGAWGTEAFF
TRBV5-1,CASSRERGELFF
TRBV5-8,CASSLGGQGPPNYGYTF
TRBV7-9,CASSRGAEQFF
TRBV18,CASSPGARVSGANVLTF
TRBV5-8,CASSLGQGDQPQHF
TRBV11-2,CASSLGVGEQFF
TRBV4-3,CASSLVNGAYGYTF
TRBV7-2,CASSPTGDANTGELFF